This T cell receptor beta chain was sequenced during a study of cytomegalovirus exposure and HLA in healthy donors. Study-wide context: The use of the same platform for the roughly 130 validation repertoires and the roughly 630 first-cohort repertoires was reported by a later analysis.

Method: immunoSEQ multiplex PCR; TCRdb's copy keeps in-frame clones and lacks some. The table has 45,000 to 70,000 clones, 90% seen once. The ends were cut back, 4 bases at V and 2 bases at J, with 14 bases in the middle. Germline CDR1 is MGHRA and CDR2 is YSYEKL. This CDR3 contains 15 residues. Study conclusions and caveats: Reported performance of the classifier showed diagnosis of cytomegalovirus status with high specificity and sensitivity. Most sequenced TCRs were rare (though some public TCRs occurred in many donors). As confirmed in vitro, a few CMV-associated chains were specific for CMV antigens.

Regarding this clone: Its antigen is not known.

The rearrangement links TRBV4-1 to TRBJ2-5, with D maybe TRBD1 (6 bases). This TCR was sampled from a man aged 18 to 29 in good health and CMV-seronegative. Sequencing used PBMCs. CDR3 loop: CASSLAGVTQETQYF. CDR3 in DNA: TGCGCCAGCAGCCTGGCAGGGGTAACGCAAGAGACCCAGTACTTC.